The clone carrying this TCR beta chain was seen only a few times. What was amplified from RNA transcripts were TCR beta CDR3 regions. Initially, a first-round RT-PCR of the TCR CDR3 employed the HTBI primer set. Via MiXCR, TCRdb re-called the multiplex PCR reads, giving one row per CDR3 protein. There are 500,000 to 650,000 distinct CDR3 sequences in the sample; roughly 45% occur only once, and 44% lies in the top ten. The CDR3 is 12 amino acids. Germline V gives CDR1 SEHNR, CDR2 FQNEAQ (reference sequence). V was cut by 7 bases and J by 8 bases, with 11 bases left in between. The data derive from a study of T cells in Graves' hyperthyroidism and ophthalmopathy.

The rearrangement joins TRBV7-9 to TRBJ1-4, with unresolved D. Sequencing input: peripheral blood or thyroid tissue (not recorded which). This receptor was obtained from an adult woman with Graves' disease, either hyperthyroidism or ophthalmopathy (not recorded which). The CDR3 nucleotides are TGTGCCAGCACCACCCGACTAGAAAAACTGTTTTTT. Protein: CASTTRLEKLFF. Full variable domain (rest looked up from reference TRBV7-9 and TRBJ1-4): DTGVSQNPRHKITKRGQNVTFRCDPISEHNRLYWYRQTLGQGPEFLTYFQNEAQLEKSRLLSDRFSAERPKGSFSTLEIQRTEQGDSAMYLCASTTRLEKLFFGSGTQLSVL.